The 18 T cell receptor beta chains listed next were all sequenced from one sample in a study of T-cell memory formation after mild COVID-19. TCRdb re-called the 5' RACE reads through MiXCR, storing one row per CDR3 protein. Found here are around 100,000 distinct CDR3 sequences, about 20% of them singletons; the top ten hold about 42%. The sequenced sample consisted of PBMCs or a T cell subset sorted from them (not recorded which). These receptors all stem from a man between 18 and 29 years old who had mild COVID-19 (a few samples of this study predate the infection). Cell type and time point are not known.

The gene calls are TRBV12-3 or TRBV12-4 and TRBJ1-1; D perhaps matches TRBD1 (6 bases). The CDR3 runs 13 residues. The V end was cut by 6 bases, the J end by 1 base, with 9 bases between. The CDR3 sequence is CASRQTGNTEAFF. CDR3 DNA: TGTGCCAGCAGGCAGACAGGGAACACTGAAGCTTTCTTT.

About this clonotype: The junction departs from the called germline gene at one end, perhaps through a read error. The chain is built from TRBV4-3 and TRBJ1-1; tentatively, D is TRBD1 (5 bases). Looked up from germline, CDR1 is LGHNA and CDR2 is YSLEER. The CDR3 is made up of 16 amino acids. CDR3 DNA: TGCGCCAGCAGCCAAGATCACAGGCTGGTCGGTCTTGAAACTTTCTTT. Encoded protein: CASSQDHRLVGLETFF.

This clonotype showed up just a few times. The CDR3 DNA reads as TGTGCCAGCAGTCCCGGGACAGGGCTTTACTATGGCTACACCTTC. Encoded protein: CASSPGTGLYYGYTF. V and J are TRBV7-9 and TRBJ1-2; TRBD1 agrees at 9 bases. The CDR3 is made up of 15 amino acids. CDR1 and CDR2 (germline): SEHNR, FQNEAQ (reference sequence). The junction had 8 bases not matched to a gene; V was cut back by 6 bases and J by 3 bases.

Only a few counts were recorded for this clonotype. The chain couples TRBV5-1 to TRBJ2-4, with a weak D call TRBD2 (5 bases). CDR3 size: 17 residues. Trimming took 2 bases from V and 0 from J, leaving 15 bases between them. Germline assignment: CDR1 SGHRS and CDR2 YFSETQ. DNA of the CDR3: TGCGCCAGCAGCTTTTTCTGGTCAGGAGGAGCCAAAAACATTCAGTACTTC. It is translated as CASSFFWSGGAKNIQYF.

The J gene is TRBJ2-3, the V gene TRBV7-6; D may be TRBD2 (5 bases). The CDR3 covers 16 residues. In germline, CDR1 is SGHVS, CDR2 FNYEAQ. The V end was cut by 5 bases, the J end by 2 bases, with 17 bases between. The CDR3 spells CASSPSEGGNTDTQYF. The DNA of the CDR3 is TGTGCCAGCAGCCCCTCAGAGGGCGGAAACACAGATACGCAGTATTTT.

The chain couples TRBV6-5 to TRBJ1-2; possible D gene TRBD1, 5 bases. Per germline, CDR1 MNHEY and CDR2 SVGAGI. The CDR3 is 13 residues long. The germline V and J ends were trimmed by 5 bases and 2 bases, with 9 bases remaining between them. The CDR3 sequence: CASSLDSNYGYTF. CDR3 nucleotides: TGTGCCAGCAGTCTAGACAGCAACTATGGCTACACCTTC.

This clonotype came up a few times. This chain links TRBV10-3 with TRBJ2-5; the match to TRBD1 covers 7 bases. Per the germline V gene, CDR1 is ENHRY and CDR2 is SYGVKD. Unmatched junction bases numbered 6, after V lost 7 bases and J lost 4 bases. The CDR3 has 13 residues. Here the CDR3 reads CAIKLTGVETQYF. The CDR3 DNA is TGTGCCATCAAGCTCACAGGGGTAGAGACCCAGTACTTC.

The V call is TRBV7-8, the J call TRBJ2-5; the match to TRBD1 covers 10 bases. J gave up 3 bases and V 5 bases, and 15 bases lay outside the gene matches. The CDR3 is 18 residues long. In germline, CDR1 is SGHVS, CDR2 FQNEAQ. CDR3 protein: CASSRRTRDRGGEETQYF. The CDR3 DNA follows: TGTGCCAGCAGCCGGAGAACACGGGACAGGGGAGGAGAAGAGACCCAGTACTTC.

This clonotype was seen only a few times. The rearrangement links TRBV9 to TRBJ1-1, with D possibly matching TRBD1 (6 bases). CDR1 is SGDLS and CDR2 is YYNGEE in the germline V gene. This CDR3 is 14 amino acids long. The V end lost 3 bases, the J end lost 5 bases, and 14 bases lay between the germline ends. The CDR3 is CASSGWGAGTEAFF. CDR3 DNA sequence: TGTGCCAGCAGCGGATGGGGGGCAGGGACTGAAGCTTTCTTT.

A word on this clonotype: Its ends do not fully match the called genes, so a read error is possible. The chain is built from TRBV6-6 and TRBJ2-2; 16 bases align to TRBD2. Germline CDR1 is MNHNY and CDR2 is SVGAGI (reference sequence). The CDR3 is 15 residues long. CDR3 residues: CASGTSGGAAGVLFF. The CDR3 DNA reads TGTGCCTCCGGGACTAGCGGGGGGGCTGCCGGGGTGCTGTTTTTT.

V usage is TRBV6-5 and J usage is TRBJ2-1; D is uncertain. The CDR3 spans 14 residues. Trimming shortened V by 0 bases and J by 7 bases, and 10 bases separated the two germline ends. Germline loops: CDR1 MNHEY, CDR2 SVGAGI. The CDR3 protein is CASSYSGLGNEQFF. The CDR3 coding sequence is TGTGCCAGCAGTTACTCGGGTTTGGGGAATGAGCAGTTCTTC.

This clonotype appeared a few times. This chain uses TRBV7-2 with TRBJ2-5; no definite D call. Germline assignment: CDR1 SGHTA and CDR2 FQGNSA. The CDR3 spans 12 residues. V was pared by 5 bases and J by 7 bases, with 11 bases between. DNA for the CDR3: TGTGCCAGCAGCAAACCCTCGGGGACCCAGTACTTC. Translated, it gives CASSKPSGTQYF.

This clonotype was observed at least ten times. V and J are TRBV2 and TRBJ1-5; D ambiguous. The V end was cut by 5 bases, the J end by 0 bases, with 11 bases between. The CDR3 spans 15 residues. The V gene's germline CDR1 is SNHLY and CDR2 FYNNEI. The CDR3 reads CASSKSTVSNQPQHF. CDR3 DNA: TGTGCCAGCAGTAAGAGTACGGTTAGCAATCAGCCCCAGCATTTT.

This clonotype was observed a handful of times. The V and J genes are TRBV12-3 or TRBV12-4 and TRBJ1-2, with TRBD1 identical over 10 bases. Unmatched junction bases numbered 10, after V lost 5 bases and J lost 13 bases. This CDR3 spans 13 amino acids. In DNA form, the CDR3 reads TGTGCCAGCAGTCCCGGGACAGGGGTTCTGGGCACCTTC. Its protein product is CASSPGTGVLGTF.

This clonotype was detected a few times. The gene calls are TRBV6-1 and TRBJ2-7; D might be TRBD1 (5 bases). The CDR3 length is 14 residues. Germline values: CDR1 MNHNS, CDR2 SASEGT. The germline V and J ends were trimmed by 2 bases and 3 bases, with 11 bases remaining between them. The CDR3 DNA sequence: TGTGCCAGCAGTGAAACGGGCAGGGTCTACGAGCAGTACGTC. Protein sequence: CASSETGRVYEQYV.

The rearrangement links TRBV6-2 or TRBV6-3 to TRBJ2-7; D not certain. The CDR3 totals 13 residues. V gave up 5 bases and J gave up 5 bases, with 13 bases separating them. Germline-derived CDR1 and CDR2 are MNHEY and SVGEGT. The DNA of the CDR3 is TGTGCCAGCAGTCCGACCGGGTGGGACGAGCAGTACTTC. Protein sequence: CASSPTGWDEQYF.

The DNA for the CDR3 is TGTGCCAGCAGCTTATTAACGGGATCGGATGAAAAACTGTTTTTT. It is translated as CASSLLTGSDEKLFF. V and J are TRBV11-2 and TRBJ1-4, with D uncertain. Per germline, CDR1 SGHAT and CDR2 FQNNGV. The CDR3 is 15 residues long. Trimming shortened V by 2 bases and J by 6 bases, and 13 bases separated the two germline ends.

This clonotype was picked up many times. The chain combines TRBV5-1 with TRBJ1-2; the match to TRBD1 covers 7 bases. V lost 6 bases to trimming and J lost 4 bases; unmatched junction nucleotides: 12. The CDR3 length is 15 residues. CDR1 is SGHRS and CDR2 is YFSETQ in the germline V gene. For the CDR3, the DNA is TGCGCCAGCACCCCGTGGGGACAGACTACCTATGGCTACACCTTC. The encoded protein is CASTPWGQTTYGYTF.